The table lists the clone carrying this T cell receptor beta chain with a few counts. The antigen is not known. This entry comes from a study of T cell responses to AZD1222 COVID-19 vaccine. Study-wide results and limits: Variant regions that are unmutated are reportedly the target of nearly half of spike-specific TCRs. Of the AZD1222 recipients, only 5 to 7 were seropositive at baseline.

The CDR3 is made up of 15 amino acids. The V end was cut by 2 bases, the J end by 1 base, with 9 bases between. Germline-derived CDR1 and CDR2 are SGHTA and FQGNSA. Repertoires were generated with immunoSEQ multiplex PCR, while TCRdb's copy carries only in-frame clones and drops some. The data contain around 95,000 clones, about 87% of them seen just once; the ten biggest clones take up 15%. Specimen: peripheral blood, collected on day 0 of AZD1222 vaccination. The chain employs TRBV7-2 and TRBJ2-1; tentative D call: TRBD2 (5 bases). The clonotype comes from an adult in good health. CDR3 nucleotide sequence: TGTGCCAGCAGCTTACTCGGGGTATCCTACAATGAGCAGTTCTTC. This translates into CASSLLGVSYNEQFF.